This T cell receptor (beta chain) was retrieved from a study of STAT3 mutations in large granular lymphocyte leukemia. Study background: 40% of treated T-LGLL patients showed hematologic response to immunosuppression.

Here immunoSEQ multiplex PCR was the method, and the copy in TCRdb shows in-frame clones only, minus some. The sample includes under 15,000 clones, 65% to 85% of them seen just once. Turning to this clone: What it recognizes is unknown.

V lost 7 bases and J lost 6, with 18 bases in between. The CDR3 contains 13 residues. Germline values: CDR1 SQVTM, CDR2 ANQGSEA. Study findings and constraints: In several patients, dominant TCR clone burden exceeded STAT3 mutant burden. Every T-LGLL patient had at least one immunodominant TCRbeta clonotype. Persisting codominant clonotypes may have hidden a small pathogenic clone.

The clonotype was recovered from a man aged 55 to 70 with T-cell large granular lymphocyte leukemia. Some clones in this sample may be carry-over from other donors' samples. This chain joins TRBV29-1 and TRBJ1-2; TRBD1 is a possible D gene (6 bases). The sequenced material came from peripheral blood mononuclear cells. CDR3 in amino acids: CSAVRDTRNGYTF. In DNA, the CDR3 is TGCAGCGCTGTCAGGGACACCCGCAATGGCTACACCTTC.